This T cell receptor beta chain was observed in a study of T cell repertoires in cytomegalovirus infection. This clonotype was seen a handful of times. The antigen remains undetermined. Whole-study findings and limits: Ex vivo responses were dominated by HLA-C-restricted CMV-specific TCR beta clonotypes.

Germline V lookup: CDR1 SGHTA, CDR2 FQGNSA. The V end lost 4 bases, the J end lost 6 bases, and 7 bases lay between the germline ends. The CDR3 runs 11 residues. Via MiXCR, TCRdb re-called the reads, giving one row per CDR3 protein. The data show some 110,000 distinct CDR3 sequences, over 25% seen once. The specimen comprised CD8+ T cells from cultured PBMCs, sampled from culture after CMV antigen stimulation. V and J are TRBV7-2 and TRBJ2-7; D might be TRBD2 (6 bases). This sequence was found in a human donor in good health (CMV status not recorded). Some clones in this sample may be carry-over from other donors' samples. The CDR3 DNA sequence: TGTGCCAGCAGCTGGGGACTCGAGCAGTACTTC. Translation gives CASSWGLEQYF.